Listed here are 14 T cell receptor beta chains from one sample, sequenced in a study of blood T cell repertoires in COVID-19. Using immunoSEQ multiplex PCR, the repertoire was profiled, and TCRdb retains in-frame clones only, with some absent. The repertoire consists of 200,000 or so clones, with more than 75% occurring once and the leading ten covering about 18%. The sequencing sample was made of peripheral blood. Receptors were obtained from a person aged 65 to 85 with COVID-19, enrolled during active disease.

This sequence joins TRBV2 and TRBJ1-4; tentatively, D is TRBD1 (5 bases). The CDR3 is made up of 14 amino acids. V was clipped by 6 bases and J by 3 bases, with 11 bases between them. CDR1 is SNHLY and CDR2 is FYNNEI in the germline V gene. CDR3 coding DNA: TGTGCCAGCAGGGCCGGGGGAGCTAATGAAAAACTGTTTTTT. This codes for CASRAGGANEKLFF.

The chain joins TRBV4-3 to TRBJ1-1, with D uncertain. Trimming took 1 base from V and 5 from J, leaving 14 bases between them. The germline CDR1 and CDR2 sequences are LGHNA and YSLEER. The CDR3 extends over 15 amino acids. The CDR3 DNA reads TGCGCCAGCAGCCAAGCCCTGGGGAGGGTTACTGAAGCTTTCTTT. The encoded protein is CASSQALGRVTEAFF.

The V gene is TRBV7-3, the J gene TRBJ2-5; a weak D match, TRBD1 (6 bases). V gave up 5 bases and J gave up 2 bases, with 12 bases separating them. Per the germline V gene, CDR1 is SGHTA and CDR2 is FQGTGA. The CDR3 length is 14 residues. CDR3 region: CASSPQGGQETQYF. In DNA, the CDR3 is TGTGCCAGCAGCCCTCAAGGGGGTCAAGAGACCCAGTACTTC.

V gene TRBV18 combines with J gene TRBJ2-5, with D unresolved. In germline, CDR1 is KGHSH, CDR2 LQKENI. V was clipped by 1 base and J by 1 base, with 7 bases between them. The CDR3 runs 14 residues. CDR3 sequence: CASSPLPIQETQYF. In DNA form, the CDR3 reads TGTGCCAGCTCACCACTCCCCATCCAAGAGACCCAGTACTTC.

This chain uses TRBV11-2 with TRBJ1-2; D not resolved. V was shortened by 0 bases and J by 6 bases, with 11 bases between the two germline ends. The CDR3 consists of 14 residues. CDR1 and CDR2 (germline): SGHAT, FQNNGV. The CDR3 reads CASSLDPTYHGYTF. In DNA form, the CDR3 reads TGTGCCAGCAGCTTAGACCCAACATACCATGGCTACACCTTC. The full variable domain, with the rest looked up from reference TRBV11-2 and TRBJ1-2, is EAGVAQSPRYKIIEKRQSVAFWCNPISGHATLYWYQQILGQGPKLLIQFQNNGVVDDSQLPKDRFSAERLKGVDSTLKIQPAKLEDSAVYLCASSLDPTYHGYTFGSGTRLTVV.

As for this clone: A read error may produce the germline difference seen at one junction end. The CDR3 region is CAGSTDIPGLSSYEQYF. The CDR3 DNA follows: TGTGCCGGCAGCACTGACATACCGGGACTCAGCTCCTACGAGCAGTACTTC. The chain recombines TRBV13 with TRBJ2-7, with D possibly TRBD2 on 6 matching bases. Germline loops: CDR1 PRHDT, CDR2 FYEKMQ (reference sequence). The CDR3 contains 17 residues.

The chain carries TRBV19 and TRBJ2-7; D is perhaps TRBD1 (5 bases). The CDR3 contains 14 residues. Germline V lookup: CDR1 LNHDA, CDR2 SQIVND (reference sequence). The V end was cut by 3 bases, the J end by 0 bases, with 9 bases between. The CDR3 bases are TGTGCCAGTAGTATGTCGACAGCCTCCTACGAGCAGTACTTC. Its protein product is CASSMSTASYEQYF. Based on the CDR3 plus reference TRBV19 and TRBJ2-7, the full variable domain is DGGITQSPKYLFRKEGQNVTLSCEQNLNHDAMYWYRQDPGQGLRLIYYSQIVNDFQKGDIAEGYSVSREKKESFPLTVTSAQKNPTAFYLCASSMSTASYEQYFGPGTRLTVT.

This clone has only a few counts. In DNA, the CDR3 is TGTGCCAGCAGCTTATCACGGACAGGAACCTCTGGGGCCAACGTCCTGACTTTC. The encoded protein is CASSLSRTGTSGANVLTF. The chain joins TRBV7-6 to TRBJ2-6; 7 nucleotides align to TRBD1. Germline CDR1 SGHVS, CDR2 FNYEAQ. CDR3 length: 18 amino acids. The junction had 7 bases not matched to a gene; V was cut back by 2 bases and J by 0 bases.

The chain has TRBV5-4 and TRBJ1-6, with TRBD1 identical over 9 bases. The V gene's germline CDR1 is SGHNT and CDR2 YYREEE (reference sequence). The CDR3 spans 13 residues. V was clipped by 9 bases and J by 7 bases; unmatched bases: 5. The CDR3 DNA reads TGTGCCACTGGGGACAGGGTAAATTCACCCCTCCACTTT. Its protein is CATGDRVNSPLHF.

The CDR3 bases are TGCAGCGTTCTGGGTGGAGATTATGGCTACACCTTC. This gives the protein CSVLGGDYGYTF. This chain joins TRBV29-1 and TRBJ1-2; unclear D gene. Germline V gene data show CDR1 as SQVTM and CDR2 as ANQGSEA. V lost 5 bases and J lost 5, with 12 bases in between. The CDR3 extends over 12 amino acids.

This chain uses TRBV4-2 with TRBJ2-1; 13 nucleotides line up with TRBD2. V was pared by 3 bases and J by 5 bases, with 4 bases of the junction left unmatched. Germline CDR1 LGHNA, CDR2 YNFKEQ. The CDR3 sequence is 16 residues long. The CDR3 sequence is CASSQTGLAGNNEQFF. The CDR3 nucleotides read TGTGCCAGCAGCCAGACGGGACTAGCGGGAAACAATGAGCAGTTCTTC.

CDR3 in amino acids: CAIGQANQPQHF. For the CDR3, the DNA is TGTGCCATCGGGCAAGCCAATCAGCCCCAGCATTTT. This chain connects TRBV10-3 to TRBJ1-5; D not certain. Germline CDR1 is ENHRY and CDR2 is SYGVKD. Deletions cut 8 bases from V and 3 bases from J, with 8 bases between. The length of the CDR3 is 12 residues.

The chain links TRBV19 to TRBJ2-1; 7 positions match TRBD1. The germline gives CDR1 LNHDA, CDR2 SQIVND (reference sequence). Trimming took 9 bases from V and 5 from J; bases not matched to a gene: 4. The CDR3 contains 12 residues. The CDR3 nucleotides are TGTGCCAGCTGGGACAGAAACAATGAGCAGTTCTTC. Its translation is CASWDRNNEQFF.

This clone was detected only once. This chain links TRBV20-1 with TRBJ2-3, with D unclear. The germline V gene encodes CDR1 DFQATT and CDR2 SNEGSKA (reference sequence). This CDR3 spans 13 amino acids. V was shortened by 3 bases and J by 1 base, with 8 bases between the two germline ends. In DNA form, the CDR3 reads TGCAGTGCTAGTTGGGCACGCACAGATACGCAGTATTTT. This codes for CSASWARTDTQYF.